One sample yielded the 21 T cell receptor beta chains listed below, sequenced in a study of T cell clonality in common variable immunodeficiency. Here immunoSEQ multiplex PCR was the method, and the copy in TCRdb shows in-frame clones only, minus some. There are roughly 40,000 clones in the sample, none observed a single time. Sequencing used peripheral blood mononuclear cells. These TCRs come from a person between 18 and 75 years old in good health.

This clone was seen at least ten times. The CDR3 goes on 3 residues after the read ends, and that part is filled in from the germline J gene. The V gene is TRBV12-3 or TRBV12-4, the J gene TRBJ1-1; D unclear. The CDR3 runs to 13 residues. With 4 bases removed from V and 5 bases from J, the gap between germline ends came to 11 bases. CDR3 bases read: TGTGCCAGCAGTTCCACCCAGAGGACTGAA. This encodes CASSSTQRTE. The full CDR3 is CASSSTQRTEAFF.

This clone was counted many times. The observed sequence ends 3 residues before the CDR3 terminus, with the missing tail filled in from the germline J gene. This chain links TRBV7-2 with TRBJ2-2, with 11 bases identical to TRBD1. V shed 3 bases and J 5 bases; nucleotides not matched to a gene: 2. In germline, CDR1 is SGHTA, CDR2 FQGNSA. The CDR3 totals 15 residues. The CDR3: CASSFGTGGTGELFF. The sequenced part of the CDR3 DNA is TGTGCCAGCAGCTTCGGGACAGGGGGTACCGGGGAG. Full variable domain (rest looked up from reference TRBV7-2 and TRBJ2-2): GAGVSQSPSNKVTEKGKDVELRCDPISGHTALYWYRQSLGQGLEFLIYFQGNSAPDKSGLPSDRFSAERTGGSVSTLTIQRTQQEDSAVYLCASSFGTGGTGELFFGEGSRLTVL.

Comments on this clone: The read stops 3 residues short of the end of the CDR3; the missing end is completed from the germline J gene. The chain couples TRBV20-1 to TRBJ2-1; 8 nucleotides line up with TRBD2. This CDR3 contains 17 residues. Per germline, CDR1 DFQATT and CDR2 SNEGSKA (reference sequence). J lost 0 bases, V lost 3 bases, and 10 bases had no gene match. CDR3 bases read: TGCAGTGCTAGCCCCCGGGGGGGGGAGAGCTCCTACAATGAG. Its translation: CSASPRGGESSYNE. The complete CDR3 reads CSASPRGGESSYNEQFF.

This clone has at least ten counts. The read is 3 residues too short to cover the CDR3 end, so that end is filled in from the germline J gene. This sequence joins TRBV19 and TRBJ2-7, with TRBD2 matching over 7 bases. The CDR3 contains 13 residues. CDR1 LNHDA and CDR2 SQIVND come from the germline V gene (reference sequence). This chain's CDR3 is CASGGGTAYEQYF. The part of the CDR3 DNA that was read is TGTGCGAGTGGGGGGGGGACCGCCTACGAG. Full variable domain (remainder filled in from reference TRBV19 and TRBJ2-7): DGGITQSPKYLFRKEGQNVTLSCEQNLNHDAMYWYRQDPGQGLRLIYYSQIVNDFQKGDIAEGYSVSREKKESFPLTVTSAQKNPTAFYLCASGGGTAYEQYFGPGTRLTVT.

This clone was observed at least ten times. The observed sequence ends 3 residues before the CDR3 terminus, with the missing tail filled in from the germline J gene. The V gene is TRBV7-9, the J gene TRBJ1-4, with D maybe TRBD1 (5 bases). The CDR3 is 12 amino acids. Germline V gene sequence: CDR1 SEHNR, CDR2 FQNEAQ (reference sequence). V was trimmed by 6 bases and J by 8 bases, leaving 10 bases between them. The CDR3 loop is CASRKKGEKLFF. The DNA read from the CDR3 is TGTGCCAGCAGGAAAAAGGGGGAAAAA.

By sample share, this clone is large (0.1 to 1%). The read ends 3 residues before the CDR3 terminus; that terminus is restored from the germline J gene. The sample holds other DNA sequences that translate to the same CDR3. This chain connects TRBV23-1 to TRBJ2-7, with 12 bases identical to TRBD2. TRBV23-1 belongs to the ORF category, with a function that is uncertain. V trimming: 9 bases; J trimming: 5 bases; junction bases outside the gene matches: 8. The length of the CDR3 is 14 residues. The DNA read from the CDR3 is TGCGCCAGGAACAGACTAGCGGGAGTCCACGAG. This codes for CARNRLAGVHE. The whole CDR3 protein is CARNRLAGVHEQYF.

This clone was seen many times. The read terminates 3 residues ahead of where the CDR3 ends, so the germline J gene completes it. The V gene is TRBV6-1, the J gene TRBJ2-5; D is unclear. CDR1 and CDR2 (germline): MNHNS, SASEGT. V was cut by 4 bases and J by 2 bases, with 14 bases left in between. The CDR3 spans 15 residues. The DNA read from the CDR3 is TGTGCCAGCAGTGTAGTGGGCACCAGTCAAGAGACC. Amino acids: CASSVVGTSQET. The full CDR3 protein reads CASSVVGTSQETQYF.

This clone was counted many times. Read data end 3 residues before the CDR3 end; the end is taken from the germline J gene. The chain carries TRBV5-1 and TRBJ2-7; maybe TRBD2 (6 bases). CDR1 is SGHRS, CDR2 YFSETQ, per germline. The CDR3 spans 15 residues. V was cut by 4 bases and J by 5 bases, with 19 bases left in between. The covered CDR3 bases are TGCGCCAGCAGCCCCGAGGGGACTCCAGTGAACGAG. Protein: CASSPEGTPVNE. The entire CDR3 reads CASSPEGTPVNEQYF.

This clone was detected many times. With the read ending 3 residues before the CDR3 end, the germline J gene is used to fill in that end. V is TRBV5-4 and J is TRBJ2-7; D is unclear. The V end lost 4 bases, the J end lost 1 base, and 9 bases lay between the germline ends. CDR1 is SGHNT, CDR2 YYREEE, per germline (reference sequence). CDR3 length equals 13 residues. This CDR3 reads CASSPEGSYEQYF. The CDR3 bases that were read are TGTGCCAGCAGCCCCGAAGGGTCCTACGAG.

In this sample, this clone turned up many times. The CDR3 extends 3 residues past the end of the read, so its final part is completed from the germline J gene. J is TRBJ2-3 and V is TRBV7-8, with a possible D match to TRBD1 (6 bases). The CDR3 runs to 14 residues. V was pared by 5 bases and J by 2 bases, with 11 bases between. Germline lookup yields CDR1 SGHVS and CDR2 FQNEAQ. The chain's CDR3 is CASSPTGYTDTQYF. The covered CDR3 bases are TGTGCCAGCAGCCCGACAGGCTACACAGATACG.

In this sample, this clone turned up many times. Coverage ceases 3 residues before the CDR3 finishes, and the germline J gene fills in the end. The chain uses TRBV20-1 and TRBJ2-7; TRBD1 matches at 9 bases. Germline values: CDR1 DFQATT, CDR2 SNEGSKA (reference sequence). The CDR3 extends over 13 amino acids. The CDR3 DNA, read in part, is TGCAGCACATCGGGACAGGGCCTCGGCGAG. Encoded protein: CSTSGQGLGE. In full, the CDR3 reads CSTSGQGLGEQYF.

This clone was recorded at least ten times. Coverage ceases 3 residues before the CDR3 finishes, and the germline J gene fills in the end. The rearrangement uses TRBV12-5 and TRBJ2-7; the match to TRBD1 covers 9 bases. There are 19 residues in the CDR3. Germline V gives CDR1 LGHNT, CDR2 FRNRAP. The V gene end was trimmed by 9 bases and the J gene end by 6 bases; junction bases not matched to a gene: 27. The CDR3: CARWTWTGVDLPPSGEQYF. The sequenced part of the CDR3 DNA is TGTGCTAGGTGGACCTGGACAGGGGTCGATCTACCCCCCTCGGGCGAG.

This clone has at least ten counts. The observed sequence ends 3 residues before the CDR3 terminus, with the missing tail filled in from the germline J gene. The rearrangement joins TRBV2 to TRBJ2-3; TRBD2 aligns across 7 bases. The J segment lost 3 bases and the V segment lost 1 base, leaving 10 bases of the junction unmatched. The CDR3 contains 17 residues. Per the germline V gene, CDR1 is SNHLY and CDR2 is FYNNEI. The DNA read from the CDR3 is TGTGCCAGCAGTGAAGTACCAGCGGGGCTAATTACAGATACG. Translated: CASSEVPAGLITDT. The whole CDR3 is CASSEVPAGLITDTQYF.

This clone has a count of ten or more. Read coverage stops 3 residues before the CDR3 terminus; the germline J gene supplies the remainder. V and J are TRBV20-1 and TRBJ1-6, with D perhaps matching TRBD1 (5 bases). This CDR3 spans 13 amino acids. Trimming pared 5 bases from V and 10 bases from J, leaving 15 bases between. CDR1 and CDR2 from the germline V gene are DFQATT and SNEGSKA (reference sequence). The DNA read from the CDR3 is TGCAGTGCTGGGGGGTTGAGGGACTCACCC. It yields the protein CSAGGLRDSP. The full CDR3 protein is CSAGGLRDSPLHF.

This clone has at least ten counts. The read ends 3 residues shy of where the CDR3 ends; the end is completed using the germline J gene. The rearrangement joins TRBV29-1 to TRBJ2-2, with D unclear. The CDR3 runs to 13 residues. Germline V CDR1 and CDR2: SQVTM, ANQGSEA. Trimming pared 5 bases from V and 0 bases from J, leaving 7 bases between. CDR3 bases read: TGCAGCGTTCCCTTCCCGAACACCGGGGAG. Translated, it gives CSVPFPNTGE. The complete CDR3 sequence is CSVPFPNTGELFF.

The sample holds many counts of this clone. The covered CDR3 bases are TGCGCCAGCAGCGCCGAACAGGGATCGGGAGAGACC. Protein product: CASSAEQGSGET. The whole CDR3 reads CASSAEQGSGETQYF. The V and J genes are TRBV5-1 and TRBJ2-5; possible D gene TRBD1, 6 bases. Read coverage stops 3 residues before the CDR3 terminus; the germline J gene supplies the remainder. The ends were cut back, 4 bases at V and 4 bases at J, with 17 bases in the middle. Germline CDR1 SGHRS, CDR2 YFSETQ. The CDR3 loop spans 15 amino acids.

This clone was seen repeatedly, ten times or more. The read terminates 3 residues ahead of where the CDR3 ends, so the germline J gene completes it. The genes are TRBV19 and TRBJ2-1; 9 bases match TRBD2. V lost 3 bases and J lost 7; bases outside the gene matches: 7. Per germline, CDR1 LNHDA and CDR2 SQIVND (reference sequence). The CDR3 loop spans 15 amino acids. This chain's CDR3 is CASSIAGGGWNEQFF. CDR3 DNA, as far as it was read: TGTGCCAGTAGTATTGCGGGAGGGGGTTGGAATGAG.

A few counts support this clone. CDR3 DNA (partial): TGTGCCAGCAGGAGCGGTAACAATGAG. It encodes CASRSGNNE. The entire CDR3 protein is CASRSGNNEQFF. V gene TRBV6-2 or TRBV6-3 combines with J gene TRBJ2-1, with D perhaps TRBD2 (5 bases). The read ends 3 residues early relative to the CDR3; the germline J gene fills the gap. The CDR3 length is 12 residues. Germline V gene sequence: CDR1 MNHEY, CDR2 SVGEGT. V was cut by 6 bases and J by 5 bases, with 8 bases left in between.

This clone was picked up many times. The CDR3 here is CSARDLSAPRYEQYF. The sequenced CDR3 bases are TGCAGTGCTAGAGATTTGAGCGCCCCTCGGTACGAG. The chain carries TRBV20-1 and TRBJ2-7; D is unclear. The read terminates 3 residues before the CDR3 end, so the remaining end is supplied by the germline J gene. Deletions cut 0 bases from V and 4 bases from J, with 16 bases between. The CDR3 loop spans 15 amino acids. Germline CDR1 reads DFQATT; CDR2 reads SNEGSKA (reference sequence).

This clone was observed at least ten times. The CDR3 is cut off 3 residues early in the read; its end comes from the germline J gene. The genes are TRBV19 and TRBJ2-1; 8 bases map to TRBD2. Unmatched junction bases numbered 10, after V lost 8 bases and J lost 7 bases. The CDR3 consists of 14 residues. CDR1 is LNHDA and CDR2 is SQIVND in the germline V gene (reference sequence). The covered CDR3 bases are TGTGCCAGTCGGAGACGGGAGGGGGTAAATGAG. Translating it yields CASRRREGVNE. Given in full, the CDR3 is CASRRREGVNEQFF.

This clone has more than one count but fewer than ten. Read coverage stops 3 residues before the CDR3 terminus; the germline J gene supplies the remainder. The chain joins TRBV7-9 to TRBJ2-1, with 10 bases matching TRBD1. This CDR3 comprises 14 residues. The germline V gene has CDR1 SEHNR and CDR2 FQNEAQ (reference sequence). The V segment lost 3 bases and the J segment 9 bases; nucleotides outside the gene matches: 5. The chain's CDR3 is CASSLGQGRGEQFF. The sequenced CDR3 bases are TGTGCCAGCAGCTTGGGACAGGGGAGAGGTGAG.